This T cell receptor (beta chain) was documented in a study of regulatory T cells in long-lasting Graves disease (dated by TCRdb to the early 2020s). About the investigation overall: To count as having persistent Graves' disease, a patient had to have received antithyroid drug treatment for over 5 years with TSH receptor autoantibodies remaining persistently positive. Persistent Graves' disease patients were compared with newly diagnosed Graves' disease patients by peripheral blood TCR sequencing and RNA sequencing. The study was registered as a clinical trial and conducted in China. TCR sequencing covered roughly 13 persistent and around 20 newly diagnosed Graves' disease patients, some 33 samples in total. Persistent Graves' disease patients in the clinical cohort had taken antithyroid drugs for approximately 9.5 years on average. Findings and caveats that apply to the study as a whole: Preferential use of TRBV28, TRBJ1-2 and TRBJ2-5 was observed in persistent disease, whereas TRBV20-1 and TRBJ2-1 were favored in newly diagnosed disease. More public clonotypes were shared among persistent patients (over 2,500) than among newly diagnosed patients (roughly 1,000). Sequencing and analysis were limited to the TCR beta chain. The small sample size was acknowledged by the authors as a limitation that may reduce accuracy. Only peripheral blood was studied, because thyroid tissue, the primary lesion, was inaccessible. Compared with newly diagnosed patients, patients with persistent Graves' disease had lower TCR Shannon entropy and fewer highly expanded clones, which suggests clonal expansion.

About this clonotype: Which antigen it targets is not known. Qualities for individual bases were not recorded, and no much larger clone is one base off.

The CDR3 covers 19 residues, taking in both the cysteine and the phenylalanine. Left in the record is the CDR3 DNA by itself, 57 bases read in frame from the first base. Sequences DFQATT (CDR1) and SNEGSKA (CDR2) are obtained from the germline V gene (reference sequence). Germline trimming amounts to 0 bases on V and 0 bases on J, with 12 as the count of junction bases outside the gene matches. Preparation of the library involved multiplex PCR. Sequenced on an Illumina HiSeq 4000. CDR3 regions were amplified by Arm-PCR with iRepertoire HTBI primers to construct TCR beta libraries. Before sequencing, the PCR products underwent gel purification. In the source study's methods: Gene usage analysis of CDR3 amino acid clonotypes used the 62 TRBV and 14 to 15 TRBJ segments found across samples. Filtered high-quality paired reads were merged into contigs using COPE and FqMerger. BLAST was used to align contigs to IMGT TRBV, TRBD and TRBJ reference genes, and CDR3 was defined according to IMGT. Highly expanded clones were defined as clonotypes with a frequency above 0.1%. Shannon entropy was used to measure repertoire diversity, and the Gini coefficient was used to measure V-J evenness. A clonotype found in more than one individual was treated as public. TCRdb applied fastp at Q25 and MiXCR to the public reads, then kept only in-frame beta chains. Rows matching on CDR3 protein sequence are summarized as one entry with the most common DNA and genes. These V and J calls derive from TCRdb rather than the authors' analysis. This sample holds around 400,000 distinct CDR3 sequences; roughly a quarter were observed only once. Together, the top ten hold over 25% of the sample.

What this sample's time point label stands for: persistent/refractory GD, antithyroid drugs over 5 years with positive TRAb. RNA was extracted from PBMCs in TRIzol for both TCR sequencing and RNA sequencing. The diagnosis of Graves' disease was made according to American Thyroid Association guidelines. Patients for the study were recruited at an endocrinology department in Xi'an, China. Each patient gave 9 to 10 milliliters of peripheral blood, collected in an EDTA anticoagulant tube. Ficoll Paque Plus density gradient separation was used to isolate PBMCs, and no further T cell sorting was performed. An Agilent 2100 Bioanalyzer and agarose gel were used to check RNA quality, and a NanoDrop 2000 was used to measure RNA concentration.

This clonotype was obtained from a female donor with Graves disease. The rearrangement combines TRBV20-1 with TRBJ2-7; a stretch of 12 junction bases matches TRBD2. The specimen comprised peripheral blood mononuclear cells (PBMCs), sampled when the disease was refractory, from a patient treated with antithyroid drugs. This receptor carries the CDR3 CSARDGWASGRANSYEQYF. The nucleotides are TGCAGTGCTAGAGACGGGTGGGCTAGCGGGAGGGCCAACTCCTACGAGCAGTACTTC.